Listed below are T cell receptor beta chains from one sample, sequenced in a study of blood T cell repertoires in COVID-19. Generated by immunoSEQ multiplex PCR, the TCRdb table keeps only in-frame clones and is missing some. This sample has about 210,000 clones, with roughly 90% found just once. The sample comprised peripheral blood. The source is a woman between 35 and 50 years old with acute or convalescent COVID-19. The CDR3 runs from the conserved cysteine through the conserved F or W. D genes are given only for firm matches. Expanded clones are given a class, and other clones once, few, many or no size at all.

d_call clone_size j_call v_call cdr3_length cdr3_aa cdr3_nt
- once TRBJ2-3 TRBV5-1 15 CASSQNGQSTDTQYF TGCGCCAGCAGCCAGAACGGACAGAGCACAGATACGCAGTATTTT
TRBD1 - TRBJ1-5 TRBV5-6 14 CASSLGQGSQPQHF TGTGCCAGCAGCTTGGGACAGGGGTCACAGCCCCAGCATTTT
- - TRBJ2-2 TRBV6-6 16 CASRQGPPRGFGELFF TGTGCCAGCAGGCAAGGCCCTCCGCGGGGCTTCGGGGAGCTGTTTTTT
- - TRBJ2-6 TRBV4-1 13 CASSSIEANVLTF TGCGCCAGCAGCTCTATAGAGGCCAACGTCCTGACTTTC
TRBD1 - TRBJ1-3 TRBV29-1 14 CSVVGTASGNTIYF TGCAGCGTTGTCGGGACAGCCTCTGGAAACACCATATATTTT
- - TRBJ1-2 TRBV12-5 12 CASGLNSYGYTF TGTGCTAGTGGTTTAAACAGCTATGGCTACACCTTC
- - TRBJ2-3 TRBV7-2 16 CATAPGGALITDTQYF TGTGCCACGGCTCCCGGGGGAGCTCTCATTACAGATACGCAGTATTTT
TRBD1 few TRBJ1-1 TRBV5-1 13 CASMQTGRTEAFF TGCGCCAGCATGCAGACAGGGCGGACTGAAGCTTTCTTT
- - TRBJ1-2 TRBV7-9 14 CASSLQGANYGYTF TGTGCCAGCAGCCTACAGGGAGCTAACTATGGCTACACCTTC
- once TRBJ1-2 TRBV19 14 CASSQNRARGGYTF TGTGCCAGTAGCCAAAACAGGGCCAGGGGTGGCTACACCTTC
TRBD1 - TRBJ1-1 TRBV12-3/TRBV12-4 13 CASSFRGQPEAFF TGTGCCAGCAGTTTCAGGGGGCAGCCTGAAGCTTTCTTT
TRBD1 - TRBJ1-1 TRBV19 15 CASSPGTGRNTEAFF TGTGCCAGTAGTCCGGGGACAGGGAGGAACACTGAAGCTTTCTTT
- once TRBJ2-1 TRBV7-6 13 CASSRNSYNEQFF TGTGCCAGCAGCCGTAACAGCTACAATGAGCAGTTCTTC
- - TRBJ1-6 TRBV5-5 16 CASSLETVPWGSPLHF TGTGCCAGCAGCTTGGAGACAGTCCCGTGGGGCTCACCCCTCCACTTT
TRBD1 - TRBJ2-1 TRBV2 12 CASSYRGYEQFF TGTGCCAGCAGTTACAGGGGATATGAGCAGTTCTTC
- - TRBJ1-2 TRBV7-9 13 CASSLGQRYGYTF TGTGCCAGCAGCTTAGGTCAGCGCTATGGCTACACCTTC
TRBD1 few TRBJ1-3 TRBV7-2 15 CASSPGTGTGNTIYF TGTGCCAGCAGCCCCGGGACAGGGACAGGAAACACCATATATTTT
- - TRBJ1-1 TRBV12-5 14 CASGLDGGNTEAFF TGTGCTAGTGGTTTGGACGGGGGGAACACTGAAGCTTTCTTT
TRBD1 few TRBJ1-5 TRBV10-2 15 CATYPGQGAGQPQHF TGCGCCACCTACCCGGGACAGGGGGCAGGGCAGCCCCAGCATTTT
- few TRBJ2-6 TRBV6-5 14 CASSQASGANVLTF TGTGCCAGCAGCCAGGCATCTGGGGCCAACGTCCTGACTTTC
- few TRBJ1-1 TRBV2 15 CASSDFQQPNTEAFF TGTGCCAGCAGTGACTTTCAACAGCCGAACACTGAAGCTTTCTTT
- once TRBJ1-1 TRBV5-4 13 CASSLTGNTEAFF TGTGCCAGCAGCTTGACAGGGAACACTGAAGCTTTCTTT
- - TRBJ1-6 TRBV5-1 14 CASSVQGFNSPLHF TGCGCCAGCAGCGTCCAGGGATTTAATTCACCCCTCCACTTT
TRBD1 - TRBJ2-1 TRBV5-8 14 CASQRTGPYNEQFF TGTGCCAGCCAGAGGACAGGGCCGTACAATGAGCAGTTCTTC